This TCR beta chain was obtained from a study of T cell clonotyping in hematopoietic cell transplantation. Time point indicated: recipient sample about 28 days before transplant, after cytoreduction. By proportion, this clone is large. The assay was immunoSEQ multiplex PCR, and TCRdb's table has in-frame clones only and misses some. The sample shows 5,500 to 6,500 clones, under 98% of them seen only once. V lost 0 bases to trimming and J lost 6 bases, with 15 bases between them. The CDR3 is made up of 15 amino acids. CDR1 is SGHRS, CDR2 YFSETQ, per germline. This receptor was identified in a man aged 70 or older with acute myeloid leukemia. Some clones in this sample may be carry-over from other donors' samples. The V and J genes are TRBV5-1 and TRBJ1-1; a weak D match, TRBD1 (5 bases). The source material was peripheral blood mononuclear cells, sampled before stem cell transplant. The CDR3, as DNA: TGCGCCAGCAGCTTGGCCGGAGGGGCCGAGGCTGAAGCTTTCTTT. This codes for CASSLAGGAEAEAFF. Full variable domain (missing parts from reference TRBV5-1 and TRBJ1-1): KAGVTQTPRYLIKTRGQQVTLSCSPISGHRSVSWYQQTPGQGLQFLFEYFSETQRNKGNFPGRFSGRQFSNSRSEMNVSTLELGDSALYLCASSLAGGAEAEAFFGQGTRLTVV.